Listed here are 20 T cell receptor beta chains from one sample, sequenced in a study of blood T cell repertoires in COVID-19. Assay: immunoSEQ multiplex PCR; the TCRdb copy retains only in-frame clones and omits some. Of about 480,000 clones in the sample, more than 75% were seen once. Sample: PBMCs or T cells enriched from blood (not recorded which). These receptors were obtained from a woman aged 40 to 50 who had recovered from COVID-19.

The gene calls are TRBV5-6 and TRBJ1-2; 7 nucleotides line up with TRBD1. Trimming removed 3 bases from V and 4 bases from J; junction bases left unmatched: 12. Germline V lookup: CDR1 SGHDT, CDR2 YYEEEE. The CDR3 sequence is 16 residues long. This CDR3 is CASSWDSRSPLYGYTF. CDR3 nucleotides: TGTGCCAGCAGCTGGGACAGCCGCTCGCCCCTCTATGGCTACACCTTC. The full variable domain, rest sourced from reference TRBV5-6 and TRBJ1-2, is DAGVTQSPTHLIKTRGQQVTLRCSPKSGHDTVSWYQQALGQGPQFIFQYYEEEERQRGNFPDRFSGHQFPNYSSELNVNALLLGDSALYLCASSWDSRSPLYGYTFGSGTRLTVV.

This chain joins TRBV19 and TRBJ2-7; 7 bases align to TRBD2. There are 15 residues in the CDR3. The ends lost 2 bases at V and 0 bases at J; junction bases unmatched: 4. Germline assignment: CDR1 LNHDA and CDR2 SQIVND (reference sequence). The CDR3 DNA reads TGTGCCAGTAGTATATCTAGCGGAAGCTCCTACGAGCAGTACTTC. Encoded protein: CASSISSGSSYEQYF. Variable domain in full (rest from reference TRBV19 and TRBJ2-7): DGGITQSPKYLFRKEGQNVTLSCEQNLNHDAMYWYRQDPGQGLRLIYYSQIVNDFQKGDIAEGYSVSREKKESFPLTVTSAQKNPTAFYLCASSISSGSSYEQYFGPGTRLTVT.

V usage is TRBV5-6 and J usage is TRBJ1-2; maybe TRBD1 (5 bases). Germline CDR1 and CDR2: SGHDT and YYEEEE. The CDR3 sequence is 14 residues long. The V gene lost 6 bases and the J gene lost 0 bases, with 12 bases spanning the gap. The CDR3 DNA reads TGTGCCAGCACCTTCAGGGTCTCTAACTATGGCTACACCTTC. The encoded protein is CASTFRVSNYGYTF.

The chain carries TRBV5-1 and TRBJ1-3, with TRBD1 matching 8 bases. Germline V CDR1 and CDR2: SGHRS, YFSETQ. The CDR3 consists of 17 residues. J was trimmed by 0 bases and V by 0 bases; bases with no gene match: 5. The CDR3 spells CASSLDDGQGSGNTIYF. CDR3 nucleotide sequence: TGCGCCAGCAGCTTGGATGATGGACAGGGCTCTGGAAACACCATATATTTT.

CDR3 residues: CASSTLTSSKGNIQYF. The CDR3 DNA follows: TGTGCCAGTAGTACCCTCACTAGCTCGAAAGGGAACATTCAGTACTTC. The V call is TRBV19, the J call TRBJ2-4; a weak D match, TRBD2 (6 bases). CDR3 length: 16 residues. Trimming took off 4 bases at V and 7 bases at J, with 20 bases between the two ends. Germline CDR1 reads LNHDA; CDR2 reads SQIVND (reference sequence).

The V gene is TRBV5-4, the J gene TRBJ2-2, with D perhaps matching TRBD1 (5 bases). CDR1 is SGHNT, CDR2 YYREEE, per germline (reference sequence). V lost 1 base and J lost 5, with 12 bases in between. This CDR3 is built from 15 residues. The CDR3 region has the DNA TGTGCCAGCAGCTTGCCCAGGGCGAGTACCGGGGAGCTGTTTTTT. Protein product: CASSLPRASTGELFF.

V gene TRBV5-4 combines with J gene TRBJ2-1; 14 nucleotides line up with TRBD2. Per germline, CDR1 SGHNT and CDR2 YYREEE (reference sequence). With V trimmed by 5 bases and J by 2 bases, 9 bases remained unmatched. The CDR3 covers 18 residues. The CDR3 sequence: CASRLGLAGGGAYNEQFF. The CDR3 region has the DNA TGTGCCAGCAGACTAGGACTAGCGGGAGGAGGCGCCTACAATGAGCAGTTCTTC.

The gene calls are TRBV6-5 and TRBJ1-1; 11 bases match TRBD1. This CDR3 has 13 residues. Germline V lookup: CDR1 MNHEY, CDR2 SVGAGI. J lost 9 bases, V lost 10 bases, and 10 bases had no gene match. The CDR3 protein is CATLGQGAPKAFF. CDR3 in DNA: TGTGCCACCTTAGGACAGGGGGCCCCGAAAGCTTTCTTT.

This rearrangement joins TRBV7-9 to TRBJ2-7; TRBD2 matches 8 bases. Per germline, CDR1 SEHNR and CDR2 FQNEAQ (reference sequence). V was pared by 4 bases and J by 2 bases, with 4 bases of the junction left unmatched. There are 14 residues in the CDR3. CDR3 residues: CASSSSGFTYEQYF. DNA of the CDR3: TGTGCCAGCAGCTCTAGCGGGTTTACCTACGAGCAGTACTTC. The complete variable domain, with remaining parts taken from reference TRBV7-9 and TRBJ2-7, reads DTGVSQNPRHKITKRGQNVTFRCDPISEHNRLYWYRQTLGQGPEFLTYFQNEAQLEKSRLLSDRFSAERPKGSFSTLEIQRTEQGDSAMYLCASSSSGFTYEQYFGPGTRLTVT.

The J gene is TRBJ2-7, the V gene TRBV7-9, with 11 positions matching TRBD1. CDR1 is SEHNR, CDR2 FQNEAQ, per germline (reference sequence). V trimming: 6 bases; J trimming: 9 bases; junction bases outside the gene matches: 13. This CDR3 contains 15 residues. DNA of the CDR3: TGTGCCAGCAGGAATACGGGACAGGGGGAAATCGGGCAGTACTTC. Encoded protein: CASRNTGQGEIGQYF. The full variable domain, rest sourced from reference TRBV7-9 and TRBJ2-7, is DTGVSQNPRHKITKRGQNVTFRCDPISEHNRLYWYRQTLGQGPEFLTYFQNEAQLEKSRLLSDRFSAERPKGSFSTLEIQRTEQGDSAMYLCASRNTGQGEIGQYFGPGTRLTVT.

The rearrangement links TRBV5-8 to TRBJ2-3; the match to TRBD2 covers 12 bases. Germline V gene sequence: CDR1 SGHTS, CDR2 YDEGEE. The trim removed 4 bases at V and 2 bases at J, leaving 5 bases unmatched. CDR3 length equals 16 residues. CDR3 DNA sequence: TGTGCCAGCAGCCCTGGACTAGCGGGAACCACAGATACGCAGTATTTT. This gives the protein CASSPGLAGTTDTQYF.

V gene TRBV18 combines with J gene TRBJ1-1, with D tentatively TRBD1 (5 bases). The ends were cut back, 5 bases at V and 0 bases at J, with 10 bases in the middle. This CDR3 has 14 amino acids. The germline gives CDR1 KGHSH, CDR2 LQKENI. CDR3 in DNA: TGTGCCAGCTCAGCAGGCAGGGTGAACACTGAAGCTTTCTTT. This codes for CASSAGRVNTEAFF.

The V and J genes are TRBV7-6 and TRBJ2-1, with TRBD2 identical over 9 bases. Germline CDR1 reads SGHVS; CDR2 reads FNYEAQ. V trimming: 5 bases; J trimming: 4 bases; junction bases outside the gene matches: 3. The CDR3 length is 14 residues. The CDR3 coding sequence is TGTGCCAGCAGCATTAGCGGGAGATACAATGAGCAGTTCTTC. This gives the protein CASSISGRYNEQFF.

This chain uses TRBV29-1 with TRBJ1-1, with D uncertain. Per germline, CDR1 SQVTM and CDR2 ANQGSEA. The V end lost 7 bases, the J end lost 6 bases, and 18 bases lay between the germline ends. The CDR3 runs to 13 residues. The CDR3 DNA reads as TGCAGCGGTGGGCAGGACTTATTCTCTGAAGCTTTCTTT. Translating it yields CSGGQDLFSEAFF.

This clone was seen only once. As DNA, the CDR3 is TGTGCCAGCTCACCACGGAGTGAAGGGGGCACCATATATTTT. Translation: CASSPRSEGGTIYF. The genes are TRBV18 and TRBJ1-3; D is perhaps TRBD1 (6 bases). Germline CDR1 reads KGHSH; CDR2 reads LQKENI. The CDR3 consists of 14 residues. Trimming pared 1 base from V and 9 bases from J, leaving 13 bases between.

The chain couples TRBV24-1 to TRBJ2-3, with a possible D match to TRBD2 (6 bases). The germline gives CDR1 KGHDR, CDR2 SFDVKD. Trimming removed 4 bases at V and 3 bases at J, with 13 bases between. The CDR3 runs to 15 residues. In DNA, the CDR3 is TGTGCCACCAGTGACCGCCACAGCGGGACAGATACGCAGTATTTT. Residues: CATSDRHSGTDTQYF.

The chain joins TRBV15 to TRBJ1-1; no clear D gene. The ends were cut back, 3 bases at V and 4 bases at J, with 15 bases in the middle. The CDR3 has 15 residues. CDR1 is LNHNV and CDR2 is YYDKDF in the germline V gene (reference sequence). The CDR3 DNA is TGTGCCACCAGCAGCACTAGACTCCCACGCACTGAAGCTTTCTTT. Protein product: CATSSTRLPRTEAFF.

The chain uses TRBV5-1 and TRBJ1-6; 9 nucleotides match TRBD1. The germline gives CDR1 SGHRS, CDR2 YFSETQ. The J segment lost 10 bases and the V segment lost 3 bases, leaving 23 bases of the junction unmatched. CDR3 length: 20 residues. CDR3: CASSSSLPGQGVLADSPLHF. The CDR3 nucleotides are TGCGCCAGCAGCTCCTCGTTACCGGGACAGGGCGTACTTGCGGACTCACCCCTCCACTTT.

The chain combines TRBV4-1 with TRBJ2-2, with TRBD2 matching 9 bases. The CDR3 consists of 15 residues. Per germline, CDR1 MGHRA and CDR2 YSYEKL. V trimming: 4 bases; J trimming: 3 bases; junction bases outside the gene matches: 3. CDR3 coding DNA: TGCGCCAGCAGCCGTGGGACTAGCTACACCGGGGAGCTGTTTTTT. This translates into CASSRGTSYTGELFF.

The chain couples TRBV7-9 to TRBJ2-7; TRBD2 might be the D (6 bases). The CDR3 loop spans 13 amino acids. The V gene lost 5 bases and the J gene lost 5 bases, with 13 bases spanning the gap. CDR1 is SEHNR, CDR2 FQNEAQ, per germline (reference sequence). CDR3 coding DNA: TGTGCCAGCAGCCGCGGGATGAAGGACGAGCAGTACTTC. Translation: CASSRGMKDEQYF. The full variable domain, in which reference TRBV7-9 and TRBJ2-7 provide the parts outside the CDR3, is DTGVSQNPRHKITKRGQNVTFRCDPISEHNRLYWYRQTLGQGPEFLTYFQNEAQLEKSRLLSDRFSAERPKGSFSTLEIQRTEQGDSAMYLCASSRGMKDEQYFGPGTRLTVT.